This T cell receptor beta chain was obtained from a study of OX40 agonist ivuxolimab in advanced cancers. Notes on the study in general: Undetermined was the antigen specificity of the expanded peripheral T cells. In the 0.1 to 3.0 mg/kg range, CD4+ and CD8+ blood T cells had expanded clonally by week 6.

Germline V CDR1 and CDR2: MDHEN, SYDVKM. With 7 bases removed from V and 1 base from J, the gap between germline ends came to 10 bases. This CDR3 has 14 amino acids. On this clone: Its target is not known.

Assay: immunoSEQ multiplex PCR; the TCRdb copy retains only in-frame clones and omits some. The data hold 90,000 to 100,000 clones, with roughly nine tenths observed a single time. The chain carries TRBV28 and TRBJ2-2; D is unclear. The specimen was CD4+ or CD8+ T cells sorted from blood, collected in a trial of the OX40 agonist ivuxolimab. The TCR was taken from an adult with an advanced solid tumor such as melanoma, head and neck, liver or kidney cancer. DNA of the CDR3: TGTGCCAGCACGTCCAGGCGGAACACCGGGGAGCTGTTTTTT. It specifies CASTSRRNTGELFF.